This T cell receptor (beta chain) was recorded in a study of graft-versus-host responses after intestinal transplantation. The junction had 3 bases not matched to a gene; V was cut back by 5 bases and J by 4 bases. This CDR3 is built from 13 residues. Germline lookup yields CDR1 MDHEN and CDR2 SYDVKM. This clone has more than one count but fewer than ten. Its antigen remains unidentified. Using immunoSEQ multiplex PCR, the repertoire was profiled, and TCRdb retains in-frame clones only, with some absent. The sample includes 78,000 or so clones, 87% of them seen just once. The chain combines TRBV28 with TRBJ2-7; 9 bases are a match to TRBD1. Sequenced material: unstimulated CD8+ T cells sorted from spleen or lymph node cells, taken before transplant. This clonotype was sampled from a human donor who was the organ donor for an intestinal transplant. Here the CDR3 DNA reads TGTGCCAGCAGTACGACAGGGGGGTACGAGCAGTACTTC. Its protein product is CASSTTGGYEQYF. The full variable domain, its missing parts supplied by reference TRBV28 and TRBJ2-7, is DVKVTQSSRYLVKRTGEKVFLECVQDMDHENMFWYRQDPGLGLRLIYFSYDVKMKEKGDIPEGYSVSREKKERFSLILESASTNQTSMYLCASSTTGGYEQYFGPGTRLTVT.